The 30 T cell receptor beta chains listed next were all sequenced from one sample in a study of T-cell reconstitution after alpha-beta-depleted transplantation in children. This sample's TCRbeta library carried unique molecular identifier barcodes. TCRdb reprocessed the PCR reads via MiXCR and lists one record per CDR3 protein. The sample includes hundreds of thousands of distinct CDR3 sequences, 13% of them seen just once. The sample here was PBMCs, mostly from graft donor cells, taken 360 days after TCRalphabeta/CD19-depleted stem cell transplant. These receptors were collected from a male patient between 10 and 17 years old who had a stem cell transplant for acute myeloid leukemia, so the T cells may come from the graft donor.

The V and J genes are TRBV11-1 and TRBJ2-7, with D unresolved. This CDR3 comprises 13 residues. Between the trimmed V and J ends, which lost 1 base and 6 bases, there was a span of 10 bases. Germline V lookup: CDR1 SGHAT, CDR2 FQDESV (reference sequence). As DNA, the CDR3 is TGTGCCAGCAGCTTAGGTGAGGTCAGCGAGCAGTACTTC. It specifies CASSLGEVSEQYF.

The chain is built from TRBV28 and TRBJ2-7; possible D gene TRBD1, 5 bases. The CDR3 is 19 residues long. CDR1 and CDR2 from the germline V gene are MDHEN and SYDVKM. V dropped 8 bases and J dropped 0 bases, with 29 bases sitting between them. The CDR3 reads CASGDKGPGLGLHSYEQYF. CDR3 bases: TGTGCCAGCGGCGATAAAGGCCCAGGGTTGGGTCTACACTCCTACGAGCAGTACTTC. The variable domain in full, completed from reference TRBV28 and TRBJ2-7, reads DVKVTQSSRYLVKRTGEKVFLECVQDMDHENMFWYRQDPGLGLRLIYFSYDVKMKEKGDIPEGYSVSREKKERFSLILESASTNQTSMYLCASGDKGPGLGLHSYEQYFGPGTRLTVT.

This clonotype has only a few counts. This chain connects TRBV28 to TRBJ2-2; tentatively, D is TRBD2 (7 bases). The V gene's germline CDR1 is MDHEN and CDR2 SYDVKM. CDR3 length: 18 residues. The V end lost 6 bases, the J end lost 5 bases, and 25 bases lay between the germline ends. CDR3 residues: CASSRRPWGGLRTGELFF. CDR3 in DNA: TGTGCCAGCAGCCGACGCCCTTGGGGGGGCCTGCGGACCGGGGAGCTGTTTTTT.

This clonotype showed up just a few times. The J gene is TRBJ2-5, the V gene TRBV9; D is uncertain. V gave up 0 bases and J gave up 4 bases, with 13 bases separating them. Germline CDR1 reads SGDLS; CDR2 reads YYNGEE. The CDR3 contains 15 residues. The CDR3 DNA follows: TGTGCCAGCAGCGTAGCTACGGGCAGATCAGAGACCCAGTACTTC. As protein: CASSVATGRSETQYF.

The V call is TRBV4-3, the J call TRBJ2-1; TRBD1 agrees at 7 bases. The V gene's germline CDR1 is LGHNA and CDR2 YSLEER. The CDR3 consists of 16 residues. With 4 bases clipped from V and 1 base from J, the junction kept 7 bases outside the gene matches. The CDR3 reads CASSLTGVPSYNEQFF. For the CDR3, the DNA is TGCGCCAGCAGCCTAACAGGGGTCCCGTCCTACAATGAGCAGTTCTTC.

J is TRBJ2-7 and V is TRBV27; a possible D gene is TRBD2 (6 bases). Trimming removed 0 bases from V and 4 bases from J, with 16 bases in between. The germline gives CDR1 MNHEY, CDR2 SMNVEV (reference sequence). The CDR3 loop spans 16 amino acids. The CDR3 protein is CASSLSTGDFAYEQYF. The CDR3 nucleotides read TGTGCCAGCAGTTTATCGACGGGGGATTTCGCTTACGAGCAGTACTTC.

As concerns this clonotype: The junction departs from germline at one end; a sequencing error may be responsible. V gene TRBV7-2 combines with J gene TRBJ2-7, with TRBD1 matching over 9 bases. The CDR3 extends over 15 amino acids. Germline assignment: CDR1 SGHTA and CDR2 FQGNSA. CDR3 sequence (DNA): TGTGCCAGCAGATTAGAAACAGGGGGCCTTAGCGAGCAGTACTTC. It specifies CASRLETGGLSEQYF.

This chain joins TRBV7-2 and TRBJ2-5; 7 nucleotides line up with TRBD1. Germline V gives CDR1 SGHTA, CDR2 FQGNSA. V was clipped by 6 bases and J by 4 bases; unmatched bases: 11. The CDR3 sequence is 15 residues long. The chain's CDR3 is CASSPATGLIETQYF. As DNA, the CDR3 is TGTGCCAGCAGTCCAGCGACAGGGCTGATAGAGACCCAGTACTTC.

The V and J genes are TRBV5-1 and TRBJ1-2; 10 bases line up with TRBD1. The germline V gene has CDR1 SGHRS and CDR2 YFSETQ. The CDR3 has 14 residues. The junction had 6 bases not matched to a gene; V was cut back by 4 bases and J by 6 bases. CDR3 residues: CASSGTGEANGYTF. Here the CDR3 DNA reads TGCGCCAGCAGCGGGACAGGGGAGGCAAATGGCTACACCTTC.

This clonotype was seen many times. The rearrangement uses TRBV4-3 and TRBJ2-7, with D maybe TRBD1 (5 bases). V was clipped by 0 bases and J by 4 bases, with 13 bases between them. The germline CDR1 and CDR2 sequences are LGHNA and YSLEER. The CDR3 runs to 15 residues. The CDR3 nucleotides read TGCGCCAGCAGCCAAGATCGAAGTGGGGCTTACGAGCAGTACTTC. Translated, it gives CASSQDRSGAYEQYF.

The sample holds a few counts of this clonotype. The rearrangement uses TRBV7-8 and TRBJ2-1, with D possibly being TRBD1 or TRBD2 (5 bases each). CDR3 length: 16 amino acids. In germline, CDR1 is SGHVS, CDR2 FQNEAQ. Trimming removed 4 bases at V and 7 bases at J, with 20 bases between. The CDR3 sequence is CASSWQGRLLPNEQFF. CDR3 nucleotide sequence: TGTGCCAGCAGCTGGCAGGGACGTCTCCTCCCGAATGAGCAGTTCTTC. Combining the CDR3 with reference TRBV7-8 and TRBJ2-1 gives the whole variable domain GAGVSQSPRYKVAKRGQDVALRCDPISGHVSLFWYQQALGQGPEFLTYFQNEAQLDKSGLPSDRFFAERPEGSVSTLKIQRTQQEDSAVYLCASSWQGRLLPNEQFFGPGTRLTVL.

The chain's CDR3 is CASSKVSGTGENYGYTF. The CDR3 bases are TGTGCCAGCAGCAAAGTTTCCGGGACAGGAGAAAACTATGGCTACACCTTC. The rearrangement uses TRBV21-1 and TRBJ1-2; the table's D call TRBD1 went unverified against the DNA. TRBV21-1 is a pseudogene segment. This CDR3 spans 17 amino acids.

Ten or more counts support this clonotype. V and J are TRBV29-1 and TRBJ2-1; no clear D. Trimming left V 5 bases short and J 6 bases short, with 5 bases between. Germline CDR1 is SQVTM and CDR2 is ANQGSEA. The CDR3 runs to 10 residues. The CDR3 nucleotides read TGCAGCGTTCCGAGCAATGAGCAGTTCTTC. This translates into CSVPSNEQFF.

This clonotype was observed at least ten times. The gene calls are TRBV29-1 and TRBJ2-1; 16 bases align to TRBD2. Losses at the gene ends were 7 bases for V and 10 bases for J; bases not matched to a gene: 7. The germline V gene encodes CDR1 SQVTM and CDR2 ANQGSEA. The CDR3 consists of 14 residues. CDR3 sequence reads: CSGGTSGRAGEQFF. CDR3 coding DNA: TGCAGCGGGGGGACTAGCGGGAGGGCCGGGGAGCAGTTCTTC.

The chain has TRBV6-2 or TRBV6-3 and TRBJ2-7; D is unresolved. This CDR3 is built from 13 residues. The germline gives CDR1 MNHEY, CDR2 SVGEGT. The V gene lost 8 bases and the J gene lost 2 bases, with 13 bases spanning the gap. The DNA of the CDR3 is TGTGCCAGCGTTGGGCGACCGCCCTACGAGCAGTACTTC. It yields the protein CASVGRPPYEQYF.

This clonotype was seen repeatedly, ten times or more. The V and J genes are TRBV7-2 and TRBJ2-7, with D possibly TRBD2 on 6 matching bases. Germline assignment: CDR1 SGHTA and CDR2 FQGNSA. The CDR3 length is 14 residues. The V end lost 5 bases, the J end lost 0 bases, and 11 bases lay between the germline ends. CDR3 nucleotides: TGTGCCAGCAGCCCGGGACTGTCCTCCTACGAGCAGTACTTC. This translates into CASSPGLSSYEQYF.

This clonotype was seen repeatedly, ten times or more. The chain carries TRBV19 and TRBJ2-1; D gene uncertain. CDR1 LNHDA and CDR2 SQIVND come from the germline V gene (reference sequence). This CDR3 has 15 residues. The germline V and J ends were trimmed by 1 base and 0 bases, with 7 bases remaining between them. The CDR3 is CASSIVYFSYNEQFF. The CDR3 nucleotides are TGTGCCAGTAGTATAGTCTACTTCTCCTACAATGAGCAGTTCTTC.

This clonotype was counted many times. V is TRBV7-2 and J is TRBJ2-1, with 7 positions matching TRBD2. V lost 5 bases and J lost 0; bases outside the gene matches: 7. Germline V lookup: CDR1 SGHTA, CDR2 FQGNSA. This CDR3 comprises 16 residues. In DNA, the CDR3 is TGTGCCAGCAGCAAGGGACTACCTTACTCCTACAATGAGCAGTTCTTC. Its protein is CASSKGLPYSYNEQFF.

The table lists this clonotype with a few counts. The rearrangement joins TRBV15 to TRBJ2-7, with TRBD1 as a possible D gene (6 bases). The germline CDR1 and CDR2 sequences are LNHNV and YYDKDF (reference sequence). The CDR3 loop spans 13 amino acids. Trimming pared 3 bases from V and 3 bases from J, leaving 9 bases between. DNA for the CDR3: TGTGCCACCAGCAGGGGGGCACGCTACGAGCAGTACTTC. It specifies CATSRGARYEQYF.

The rearrangement joins TRBV20-1 to TRBJ2-7; D unresolved. The V gene lost 3 bases and the J gene lost 6 bases, with 15 bases spanning the gap. CDR3 size: 13 residues. From germline, CDR1 is DFQATT and CDR2 SNEGSKA (reference sequence). In nucleotides, the CDR3 is TGCAGTGCTAGCTACCTACTTAACTCCGAGCAGTACTTC. Protein: CSASYLLNSEQYF.

The table lists this clonotype with a few counts. The chain combines TRBV5-6 with TRBJ2-2; 9 bases match TRBD1. The CDR3 runs to 14 residues. The V segment lost 6 bases and the J segment 7 bases; nucleotides outside the gene matches: 7. The germline V gene has CDR1 SGHDT and CDR2 YYEEEE. The CDR3 spells CASIRTGGNGELFF. CDR3 DNA: TGTGCCAGCATCCGTACAGGGGGCAACGGGGAGCTGTTTTTT. Together with reference TRBV5-6 and TRBJ2-2, the CDR3 gives the full variable domain: DAGVTQSPTHLIKTRGQQVTLRCSPKSGHDTVSWYQQALGQGPQFIFQYYEEEERQRGNFPDRFSGHQFPNYSSELNVNALLLGDSALYLCASIRTGGNGELFFGEGSRLTVL.

The CDR3 region has the DNA TGCAGTCCTTTGGGGTACCAAGAGACCCAGTACTTC. This gives the protein CSPLGYQETQYF. This chain connects TRBV20-1 to TRBJ2-5, with D unresolved. The CDR3 contains 12 residues. Per the germline V gene, CDR1 is DFQATT and CDR2 is SNEGSKA (reference sequence). Trimming took off 8 bases at V and 0 bases at J, with 10 bases between the two ends.

This clonotype was observed at least ten times. The chain employs TRBV7-2 and TRBJ2-3, with D possibly being TRBD2 (5 bases). CDR1 and CDR2 from the germline V gene are SGHTA and FQGNSA. The CDR3 runs 15 residues. The ends were cut back, 2 bases at V and 0 bases at J, with 9 bases in the middle. In DNA, the CDR3 is TGTGCCAGCAGCTTACGCGGGTTTAGCACAGATACGCAGTATTTT. Protein: CASSLRGFSTDTQYF.

CDR3 DNA sequence: TGTGCCAGCAGCCCACAGGGACCCGACACCGGGGAGCTGTTTTTT. This gives the protein CASSPQGPDTGELFF. The rearrangement uses TRBV5-4 and TRBJ2-2; possibly TRBD1 for D (6 bases). Germline loops: CDR1 SGHNT, CDR2 YYREEE (reference sequence). V was pared by 4 bases and J by 3 bases, with 13 bases between. The CDR3 length is 15 residues.

The chain carries TRBV7-3 and TRBJ2-7; D is ambiguous. CDR3 length: 14 residues. The V end was cut by 4 bases, the J end by 4 bases, with 14 bases between. The germline CDR1 and CDR2 sequences are SGHTA and FQGTGA. CDR3: CASSSKGFPYEQYF. DNA of the CDR3: TGTGCCAGCAGCTCAAAAGGATTCCCTTACGAGCAGTACTTC.

This clonotype has more than one count but fewer than ten. V and J are TRBV7-6 and TRBJ2-7, with 11 positions matching TRBD2. The J segment lost 4 bases and the V segment lost 5 bases, leaving 7 bases of the junction unmatched. This CDR3 has 15 residues. The germline V gene has CDR1 SGHVS and CDR2 FNYEAQ. The CDR3, as DNA: TGTGCCAGCAGCCCTATAGCGGGAGGGGAATACGAGCAGTACTTC. Amino acids: CASSPIAGGEYEQYF.

The CDR3 sequence: CSARPNGRFRLGYGYTF. Here the CDR3 DNA reads TGCAGTGCTAGGCCAAACGGCAGATTCCGCTTGGGCTATGGCTACACCTTC. The V call is TRBV20-1, the J call TRBJ1-2, with D uncertain. Looked up from germline, CDR1 is DFQATT and CDR2 is SNEGSKA (reference sequence). V lost 3 bases and J lost 4, with 24 bases in between. This CDR3 comprises 17 residues.

This clonotype occurred a few times. The gene calls are TRBV3-1 and TRBJ2-7; D is unclear. This CDR3 is 17 amino acids long. Germline CDR1 reads LGHDT; CDR2 reads YNNKEL (reference sequence). Trimming stripped 2 bases from V and 6 bases from J, with 23 bases between. The DNA of the CDR3 is TGTGCCAGCAGCCAAACCTTCGGTCTTGGGCCATGGGGCGAGCAGTACTTC. It is translated as CASSQTFGLGPWGEQYF.

A few counts support this clonotype. The gene calls are TRBV12-5 and TRBJ2-1, with D possibly TRBD2 on 5 matching bases. CDR1 and CDR2 from the germline V gene are LGHNT and FRNRAP. Trimming cost V 0 bases and J 8 bases, with 20 bases left between them. The CDR3 sequence is 17 residues long. CDR3 protein: CASGLVKLRESVDEQFF. The CDR3 coding sequence is TGTGCTAGTGGTTTGGTAAAGTTGAGGGAAAGTGTGGATGAGCAGTTCTTC.

The table lists this clonotype with many counts. The V call is TRBV29-1, the J call TRBJ2-2; the D gene is possibly TRBD1 (6 bases). The length of the CDR3 is 14 residues. CDR1 is SQVTM and CDR2 is ANQGSEA in the germline V gene. V lost 7 bases, J lost 2 bases, and 14 bases lay in between. The CDR3 sequence is CSAPGHVNTGELFF. CDR3 nucleotide sequence: TGCAGCGCCCCGGGACATGTTAACACCGGGGAGCTGTTTTTT.